This T cell receptor beta chain came from a study of T cell responses to AZD1222 COVID-19 vaccine. As for the study in general: Some second doses came at about 4 weeks and others at about 12 weeks; these were pooled. General study results and limits: It was only after the peak T cell response that any repertoires were sampled.

A word on this clone: What it binds is unknown.

Using immunoSEQ multiplex PCR, the repertoire was profiled, and TCRdb retains in-frame clones only, with some absent. The sample holds approximately 100,000 clones, about 89% seen once. Trimming removed 4 bases from V and 7 bases from J, with 10 bases in between. The germline CDR1 and CDR2 sequences are SGHDN and FVKESK. The CDR3 is made up of 13 amino acids. This receptor was taken from an adult in good health. Material: peripheral blood, obtained on day 0 of AZD1222 vaccination. J is TRBJ1-4 and V is TRBV14; no clear D gene. The CDR3 is CASSREGREKLFF. The CDR3 coding sequence is TGTGCCAGCAGCCGAGAGGGTCGTGAAAAACTGTTTTTT.